The 16 T cell receptor beta chains in this list originate from one sample, sequenced in a study of CD8 T cells in acute hepatitis C reinfection. As for time point: naive CD8 control sorted from an acute-time-point sample. Clones were read by immunoSEQ multiplex PCR, and TCRdb kept only the in-frame ones, dropping some. The repertoire has tens of thousands of clones, 80% to 90% of them found once; the top ten carry under 0.65%. Material: naive CD8+ T cells from PBMCs. These TCRs come from a man aged 25 to 40 with chronic hepatitis C.

The chain uses TRBV19 and TRBJ1-2; TRBD1 might be the D (6 bases). CDR3 length equals 12 residues. Trimming removed 8 bases from V and 6 bases from J, with 13 bases in between. Germline lookup yields CDR1 LNHDA and CDR2 SQIVND (reference sequence). The CDR3 DNA is TGTGCCAGTCGGTACAGGGATCATGGCTACACCTTC. This encodes CASRYRDHGYTF. Full variable domain (remainder filled in from reference TRBV19 and TRBJ1-2): DGGITQSPKYLFRKEGQNVTLSCEQNLNHDAMYWYRQDPGQGLRLIYYSQIVNDFQKGDIAEGYSVSREKKESFPLTVTSAQKNPTAFYLCASRYRDHGYTFGSGTRLTVV.

The chain carries TRBV19 and TRBJ2-1; D not certain. Germline CDR1 and CDR2: LNHDA and SQIVND (reference sequence). With 4 bases removed from V and 8 bases from J, the gap between germline ends came to 9 bases. CDR3 length equals 12 residues. The CDR3 sequence: CASSRYIDEQFF. In nucleotides, the CDR3 is TGTGCCAGTAGTAGATACATAGATGAGCAGTTCTTC.

This rearrangement joins TRBV9 to TRBJ2-1; D may correspond to TRBD1 or TRBD2 (5 bases each). This CDR3 is 15 amino acids long. The germline V gene has CDR1 SGDLS and CDR2 YYNGEE. The germline V and J ends were trimmed by 1 base and 2 bases, with 10 bases remaining between them. The CDR3 spells CASSVTRGAYNEQFF. The CDR3 nucleotides read TGTGCCAGCAGCGTAACTAGGGGCGCCTACAATGAGCAGTTCTTC.

The J gene is TRBJ2-1, the V gene TRBV5-1; D is possibly TRBD2 (5 bases). Germline V gene sequence: CDR1 SGHRS, CDR2 YFSETQ. The CDR3 loop spans 12 amino acids. The V end was cut by 0 bases, the J end by 13 bases, with 11 bases between. The CDR3 loop is CASSLERRSQFF. In nucleotides, the CDR3 is TGCGCCAGCAGCTTGGAACGGAGGTCCCAGTTCTTC.

The chain links TRBV6-4 to TRBJ1-5, with a tentative D call TRBD1 (5 bases). V was shortened by 0 bases and J by 1 base, with 10 bases between the two germline ends. From germline, CDR1 is MRHNA and CDR2 SNTAGT. This CDR3 spans 16 amino acids. CDR3 DNA sequence: TGTGCCAGCAGTGACTCGGGGGGGAGCAGCAATCAGCCCCAGCATTTT. Translated, it gives CASSDSGGSSNQPQHF.

V usage is TRBV4-3 and J usage is TRBJ2-1; the match to TRBD1 covers 7 bases. The CDR3 spans 15 residues. Trimming took 1 base from V and 3 from J; bases not matched to a gene: 3. Germline CDR1 LGHNA, CDR2 YSLEER. CDR3 sequence reads: CASSQGRDSYNEQFF. CDR3 coding DNA: TGCGCCAGCAGCCAAGGACGGGACAGCTACAATGAGCAGTTCTTC.

The V call is TRBV19, the J call TRBJ2-7; TRBD1 agrees at 7 bases. Trimming at V came to 5 bases and at J to 2 bases, leaving 9 bases not matched to a gene. This CDR3 spans 15 amino acids. Germline CDR1 reads LNHDA; CDR2 reads SQIVND (reference sequence). CDR3 coding DNA: TGTGCCAGTAGTGTCACCGGGACAGACACCTACGAGCAGTACTTC. Translated: CASSVTGTDTYEQYF.

The V and J genes are TRBV2 and TRBJ2-2; the match to TRBD1 covers 8 bases. There are 16 residues in the CDR3. The germline V gene encodes CDR1 SNHLY and CDR2 FYNNEI. J was trimmed by 6 bases and V by 5 bases; bases with no gene match: 11. In DNA, the CDR3 is TGTGCCAGCAGTCTAGATGGACAGGGTTTGTCCGGGGAGCTGTTTTTT. This gives the protein CASSLDGQGLSGELFF.

The genes are TRBV19 and TRBJ2-1; D remains unclear. The ends were cut back, 2 bases at V and 5 bases at J, with 13 bases in the middle. This CDR3 has 15 residues. Germline V gene lookup returns CDR1 LNHDA and CDR2 SQIVND (reference sequence). CDR3 bases: TGTGCCAGTAGTATATGGTCGCAAGGTAACAATGAGCAGTTCTTC. Translating gives CASSIWSQGNNEQFF.

This chain links TRBV2 with TRBJ1-4; D perhaps matches TRBD1 (6 bases). CDR1 is SNHLY and CDR2 is FYNNEI in the germline V gene. Trimming left V 3 bases short and J 7 bases short, with 9 bases between. The CDR3 runs 13 residues. In nucleotides, the CDR3 is TGTGCCAGCAGTGAGTCAGGGGCTGAAAAACTGTTTTTT. Its protein is CASSESGAEKLFF.

The rearrangement uses TRBV5-6 and TRBJ2-7; the D gene is possibly TRBD1 (6 bases). Germline CDR1 SGHDT, CDR2 YYEEEE. CDR3 length: 15 residues. Trimming cost V 3 bases and J 0 bases, with 13 bases left between them. DNA of the CDR3: TGTGCCAGCAGCTCTCTTGGGACAAACTCCTACGAGCAGTACTTC. Translation: CASSSLGTNSYEQYF. Drawing the rest from reference TRBV5-6 and TRBJ2-7, the complete variable domain is DAGVTQSPTHLIKTRGQQVTLRCSPKSGHDTVSWYQQALGQGPQFIFQYYEEEERQRGNFPDRFSGHQFPNYSSELNVNALLLGDSALYLCASSSLGTNSYEQYFGPGTRLTVT.

This chain joins TRBV19 and TRBJ1-5; TRBD1 might be the D (6 bases). Between the trimmed V and J ends, which lost 2 bases and 3 bases, there was a span of 11 bases. This CDR3 spans 15 amino acids. In germline, CDR1 is LNHDA, CDR2 SQIVND (reference sequence). The chain's CDR3 is CASSIWTAYNQPQHF. The CDR3, as DNA: TGTGCCAGTAGTATATGGACAGCTTACAATCAGCCCCAGCATTTT.

V and J are TRBV19 and TRBJ2-7; weak D call: TRBD2 (6 bases). Between the trimmed V and J ends, which lost 6 bases and 3 bases, there was a span of 12 bases. CDR3 length equals 13 residues. Germline assignment: CDR1 LNHDA and CDR2 SQIVND (reference sequence). DNA of the CDR3: TGTGCCAGTAGCTGGGACGGGGGCTACGAGCAGTACTTC. It translates to CASSWDGGYEQYF.

This chain links TRBV19 with TRBJ2-3; D is perhaps TRBD2 (5 bases). Germline V gene lookup returns CDR1 LNHDA and CDR2 SQIVND (reference sequence). The V end was cut by 6 bases, the J end by 2 bases, with 12 bases between. The CDR3 runs 14 residues. Here the CDR3 DNA reads TGTGCCAGTAGAACGGAGCGGTACACAGATACGCAGTATTTT. Its translation: CASRTERYTDTQYF. The variable domain in full, with the rest retrieved from reference TRBV19 and TRBJ2-3, is DGGITQSPKYLFRKEGQNVTLSCEQNLNHDAMYWYRQDPGQGLRLIYYSQIVNDFQKGDIAEGYSVSREKKESFPLTVTSAQKNPTAFYLCASRTERYTDTQYFGPGTRLTVL.

The chain combines TRBV7-9 with TRBJ2-4, with D perhaps assigned TRBD1 or TRBD2 (5 bases each). V shed 3 bases and J shed 3 bases, with 15 bases lying between them. The CDR3 has 16 residues. Germline V lookup: CDR1 SEHNR, CDR2 FQNEAQ (reference sequence). CDR3 in amino acids: CASSFLAGDGKNIQYF. The CDR3 nucleotides are TGTGCCAGCAGCTTTCTGGCCGGGGACGGCAAAAACATTCAGTACTTC.

The DNA for the CDR3 is TGTGCCAGCAGCTCGGGGGGGCGGGAGCTGTTTTTT. Translation: CASSSGGRELFF. J is TRBJ2-2 and V is TRBV7-9; 8 bases agree with TRBD2. Germline V gene sequence: CDR1 SEHNR, CDR2 FQNEAQ (reference sequence). The V gene end was trimmed by 4 bases and the J gene end by 9 bases; junction bases not matched to a gene: 1. This CDR3 comprises 12 residues.